The clone carrying this T cell receptor (beta chain) came up a few times. The diagnosis in patients was locally advanced or metastatic urothelial carcinoma. The sample belongs to a study of PD-L1 blockade in urothelial cancer. Repertoires were generated with immunoSEQ multiplex PCR, while TCRdb's copy carries only in-frame clones and drops some. The data hold some 25,000 clones, with about 88% observed a single time. The CDR3 is made up of 15 amino acids. In germline, CDR1 is SNHLY, CDR2 FYNNEI. The V gene lost 6 bases and the J gene lost 10 bases, with 21 bases spanning the gap. This receptor was identified in a man aged 55 to 70 with urothelial cancer. The sample was PBMCs, taken around atezolizumab (anti-PD-L1) treatment. V is TRBV2 and J is TRBJ1-4, with D possibly TRBD1 on 6 matching bases. The chain's CDR3 is CASSGTGRNSGKLFF. As DNA, the CDR3 is TGTGCCAGCAGCGGTACAGGGCGGAATTCGGGAAAACTGTTTTTT.